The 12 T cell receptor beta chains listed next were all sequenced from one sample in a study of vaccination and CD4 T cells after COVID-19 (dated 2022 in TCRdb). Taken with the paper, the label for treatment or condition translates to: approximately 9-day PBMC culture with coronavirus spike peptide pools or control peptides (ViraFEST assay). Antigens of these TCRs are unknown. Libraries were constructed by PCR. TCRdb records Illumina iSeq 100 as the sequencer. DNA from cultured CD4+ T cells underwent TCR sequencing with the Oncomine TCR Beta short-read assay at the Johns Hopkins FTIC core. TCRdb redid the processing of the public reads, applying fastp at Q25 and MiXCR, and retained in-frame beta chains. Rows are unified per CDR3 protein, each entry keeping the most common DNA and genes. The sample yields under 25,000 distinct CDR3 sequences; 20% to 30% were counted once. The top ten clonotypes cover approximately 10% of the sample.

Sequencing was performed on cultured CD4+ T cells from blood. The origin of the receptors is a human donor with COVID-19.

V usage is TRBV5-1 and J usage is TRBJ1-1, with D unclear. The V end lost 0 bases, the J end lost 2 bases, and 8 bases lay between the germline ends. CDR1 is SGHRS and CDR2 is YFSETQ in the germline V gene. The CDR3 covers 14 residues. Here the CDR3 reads CASSLDLRNTEAFF. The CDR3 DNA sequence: TGCGCCAGCAGCTTGGATTTACGAAACACTGAAGCTTTCTTT.

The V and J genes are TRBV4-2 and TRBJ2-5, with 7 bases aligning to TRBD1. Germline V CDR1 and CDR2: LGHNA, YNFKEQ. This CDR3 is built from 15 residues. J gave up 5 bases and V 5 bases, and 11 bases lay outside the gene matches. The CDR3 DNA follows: TGTGCCAGCAGCGCAGAGGACAGGAGGAGGGAGACCCAGTACTTC. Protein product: CASSAEDRRRETQYF.

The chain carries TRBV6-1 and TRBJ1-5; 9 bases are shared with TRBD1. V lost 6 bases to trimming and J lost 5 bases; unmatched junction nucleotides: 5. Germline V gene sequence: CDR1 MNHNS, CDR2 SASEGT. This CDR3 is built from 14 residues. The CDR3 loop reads CASSTGGGDQPQHF. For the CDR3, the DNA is TGTGCCAGCAGCACAGGGGGCGGCGATCAGCCCCAGCATTTT.

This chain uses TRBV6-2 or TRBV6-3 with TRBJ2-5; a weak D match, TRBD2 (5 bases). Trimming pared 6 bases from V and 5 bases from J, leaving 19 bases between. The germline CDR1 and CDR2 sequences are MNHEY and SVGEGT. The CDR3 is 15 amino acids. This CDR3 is CASSDRPGRAETQYF. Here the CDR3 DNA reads TGTGCCAGCAGCGACCGGCCCGGGCGGGCCGAGACCCAGTACTTC.

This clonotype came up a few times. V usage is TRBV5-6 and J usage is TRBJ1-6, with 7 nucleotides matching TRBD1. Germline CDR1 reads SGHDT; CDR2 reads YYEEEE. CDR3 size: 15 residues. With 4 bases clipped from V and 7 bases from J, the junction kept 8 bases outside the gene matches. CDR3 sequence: CASSHTGQPNSPLHF. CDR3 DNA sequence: TGTGCCAGCAGCCACACGGGACAGCCAAATTCACCCCTCCACTTT.

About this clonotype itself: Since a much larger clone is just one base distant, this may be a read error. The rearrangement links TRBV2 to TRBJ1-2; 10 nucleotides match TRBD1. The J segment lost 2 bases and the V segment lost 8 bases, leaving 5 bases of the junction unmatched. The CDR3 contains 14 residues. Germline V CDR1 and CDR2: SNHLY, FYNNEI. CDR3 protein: CASSDRGQNYGYTF. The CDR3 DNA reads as TGTGCCAGCTCAGACAGGGGGCAGAACTATGGCTACACCTTC.

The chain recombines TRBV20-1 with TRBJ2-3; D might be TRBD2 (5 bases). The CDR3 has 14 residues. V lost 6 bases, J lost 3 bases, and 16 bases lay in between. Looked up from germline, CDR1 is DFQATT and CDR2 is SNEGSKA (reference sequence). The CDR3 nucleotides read TGCAGTGCCGACCCCTCTAGCCTAACAGATACGCAGTATTTT. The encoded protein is CSADPSSLTDTQYF.

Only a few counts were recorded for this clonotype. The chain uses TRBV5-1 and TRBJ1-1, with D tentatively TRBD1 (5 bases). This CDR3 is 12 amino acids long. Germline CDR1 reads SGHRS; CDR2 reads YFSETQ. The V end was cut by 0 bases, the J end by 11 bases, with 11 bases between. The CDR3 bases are TGCGCCAGCAGCTTGGAAGGGGCAGTGGCTTTCTTT. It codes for CASSLEGAVAFF.

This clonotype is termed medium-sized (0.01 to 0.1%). CDR3 bases: TGTGCCTGGACGGACAGGGGGGATCAGCCCCAGCATTTT. It encodes CAWTDRGDQPQHF. The rearrangement uses TRBV30 and TRBJ1-5; 10 positions match TRBD1. The trim removed 4 bases at V and 5 bases at J, leaving 2 bases unmatched. This CDR3 has 13 amino acids. Germline assignment: CDR1 GTSNPN and CDR2 SVGIG (reference sequence).

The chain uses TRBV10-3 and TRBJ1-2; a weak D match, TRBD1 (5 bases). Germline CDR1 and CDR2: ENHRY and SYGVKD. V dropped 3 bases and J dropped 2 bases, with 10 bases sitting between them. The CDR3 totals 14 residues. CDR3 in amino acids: CAISDRAANYGYTF. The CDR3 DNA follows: TGTGCCATCAGTGACAGGGCTGCGAACTATGGCTACACCTTC.

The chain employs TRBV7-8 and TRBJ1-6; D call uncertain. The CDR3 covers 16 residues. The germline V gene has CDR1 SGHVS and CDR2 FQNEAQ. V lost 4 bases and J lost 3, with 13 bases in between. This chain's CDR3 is CASSSSIGVYNSPLHF. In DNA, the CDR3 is TGTGCCAGCAGCTCCTCGATTGGCGTCTATAATTCACCCCTCCACTTT.

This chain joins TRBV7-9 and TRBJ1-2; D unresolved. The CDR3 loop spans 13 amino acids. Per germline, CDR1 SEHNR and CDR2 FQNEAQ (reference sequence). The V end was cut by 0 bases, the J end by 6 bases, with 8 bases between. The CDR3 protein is CASSLAVTHGYTF. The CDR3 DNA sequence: TGTGCCAGCAGCTTAGCGGTGACCCATGGCTACACCTTC.